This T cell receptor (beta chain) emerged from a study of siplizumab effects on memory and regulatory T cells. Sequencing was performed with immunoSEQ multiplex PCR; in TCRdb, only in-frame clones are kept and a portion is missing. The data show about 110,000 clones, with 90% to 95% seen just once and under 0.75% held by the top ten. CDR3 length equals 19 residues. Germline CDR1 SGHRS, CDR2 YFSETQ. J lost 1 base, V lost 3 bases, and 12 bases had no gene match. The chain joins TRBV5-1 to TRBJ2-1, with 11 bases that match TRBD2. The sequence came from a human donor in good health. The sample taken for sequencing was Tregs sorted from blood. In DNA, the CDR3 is TGCGCCAGCAGCTCCCCGACTAGCGGGGCGGCCAGGTCCTACAATGAGCAGTTCTTC. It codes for CASSSPTSGAARSYNEQFF.